The 21 T cell receptor beta chains reported below all come from one sample, sequenced in a study of blood T cell repertoires in COVID-19 (TCRdb year 2020). The library was made by the immunoSEQ multiplex PCR assay. The immuneACCESS repertoire file appears here via TCRdb, limited to in-frame rearrangements. These files lack a portion of the clones; in checked studies, under half of the deficit traces to unresolved V genes, and the cause of the others is not known. The sample contains about 100,000 clones, more than 75% of them found a single time. Over 7.5% of the sample is held by the ten biggest clonotypes. What was sequenced was peripheral blood. All receptors come from a man aged 60-69 years with active or convalescent COVID-19.

This chain connects TRBV18 to TRBJ2-3; TRBD2 agrees at 13 bases. The germline CDR1 and CDR2 sequences are KGHSH and LQKENI. The CDR3 extends over 16 amino acids. The trim removed 4 bases at V and 1 base at J, leaving 2 bases unmatched. CDR3 in DNA: TGTGCCAGCTCACGAACTAGCGGGGGGGGCACAGATACGCAGTATTTT. Translated, it gives CASSRTSGGGTDTQYF.

The V gene is TRBV2, the J gene TRBJ2-7; TRBD1 is a possible D gene (6 bases). Trimming took 2 bases from V and 7 from J, leaving 15 bases between them. Germline CDR1 is SNHLY and CDR2 is FYNNEI. CDR3 length equals 14 residues. The CDR3 sequence: CASSELGAGEEQYF. DNA for the CDR3: TGTGCCAGCAGTGAACTCGGGGCAGGGGAGGAGCAGTACTTC. Full variable domain (missing parts from reference TRBV2 and TRBJ2-7): EPEVTQTPSHQVTQMGQEVILRCVPISNHLYFYWYRQILGQKVEFLVSFYNNEISEKSEIFDDQFSVERPDGSNFTLKIRSTKLEDSAMYFCASSELGAGEEQYFGPGTRLTVT.

The chain links TRBV7-2 to TRBJ2-7; possibly TRBD1 for D (6 bases). V was shortened by 5 bases and J by 0 bases, with 17 bases between the two germline ends. The CDR3 has 16 amino acids. Looked up from germline, CDR1 is SGHTA and CDR2 is FQGNSA. This chain's CDR3 is CASSLGQIYSSYEQYF. As DNA, the CDR3 is TGTGCCAGCAGCCTAGGACAGATATACAGCTCCTACGAGCAGTACTTC. The whole variable domain, filled in from reference TRBV7-2 and TRBJ2-7, reads GAGVSQSPSNKVTEKGKDVELRCDPISGHTALYWYRQSLGQGLEFLIYFQGNSAPDKSGLPSDRFSAERTGGSVSTLTIQRTQQEDSAVYLCASSLGQIYSSYEQYFGPGTRLTVT.

The CDR3 nucleotides read TGTGCCAGCAGCTCGGACTCTACCGGGTACAATGAGCAGTTCTTC. Translation: CASSSDSTGYNEQFF. The chain carries TRBV7-9 and TRBJ2-1, with TRBD2 as a possible D gene (5 bases). Germline CDR1 SEHNR, CDR2 FQNEAQ (reference sequence). The CDR3 extends over 15 amino acids. The germline V and J ends were trimmed by 4 bases and 4 bases, with 14 bases remaining between them. Filled out from reference TRBV7-9 and TRBJ2-1, the complete variable domain reads DTGVSQNPRHKITKRGQNVTFRCDPISEHNRLYWYRQTLGQGPEFLTYFQNEAQLEKSRLLSDRFSAERPKGSFSTLEIQRTEQGDSAMYLCASSSDSTGYNEQFFGPGTRLTVL.

The genes are TRBV19 and TRBJ2-7; the D is unclear. Germline CDR1 and CDR2: LNHDA and SQIVND (reference sequence). Trimming left V 5 bases short and J 0 bases short, with 14 bases between. CDR3 length: 15 amino acids. CDR3 in DNA: TGTGCCAGTAGTTTCGAACCTTCCGGCTCCTACGAGCAGTACTTC. Residues: CASSFEPSGSYEQYF.

This clone was picked up a small number of times. V usage is TRBV2 and J usage is TRBJ1-5; TRBD1 agrees at 11 bases. This CDR3 has 16 amino acids. Trimming at V came to 6 bases and at J to 3 bases, leaving 7 bases not matched to a gene. CDR1 is SNHLY and CDR2 is FYNNEI in the germline V gene. This CDR3 reads CASSRDRGVVNQPQHF. CDR3 coding DNA: TGTGCCAGCAGCCGGGACAGGGGGGTGGTCAATCAGCCCCAGCATTTT.

V usage is TRBV5-4 and J usage is TRBJ2-1; a weak D match, TRBD2 (5 bases). Germline V lookup: CDR1 SGHNT, CDR2 YYREEE (reference sequence). The CDR3 spans 19 residues. V was pared by 0 bases and J by 4 bases, with 23 bases between. The CDR3 spells CASSLGSRMVGGRYNEQFF. The CDR3 coding sequence is TGTGCCAGCAGCTTGGGATCACGGATGGTAGGAGGACGATACAATGAGCAGTTCTTC.

The chain is built from TRBV4-3 and TRBJ1-2; D perhaps matches TRBD1 (5 bases). V was trimmed by 5 bases and J by 4 bases, leaving 20 bases between them. From germline, CDR1 is LGHNA and CDR2 YSLEER. The CDR3 loop spans 16 amino acids. The CDR3 DNA reads TGCGCCAGCAGCTTAGTTGTCCGAGACAGCCCCTATGGCTACACCTTC. Its protein product is CASSLVVRDSPYGYTF.

The chain uses TRBV7-7 and TRBJ2-5; the match to TRBD2 covers 7 bases. The germline gives CDR1 SSHAT, CDR2 FNYEAQ (reference sequence). J lost 3 bases, V lost 4 bases, and 5 bases had no gene match. There are 14 residues in the CDR3. CDR3 coding DNA: TGTGCCAGCAGCTCAGCGGGGCTTAAAGAGACCCAGTACTTC. It is translated as CASSSAGLKETQYF.

The CDR3 sequence: CASSQGQGRLGPEAFF. The CDR3 coding sequence is TGTGCCAGCTCCCAGGGACAGGGTCGTTTGGGGCCTGAAGCTTTCTTT. This rearrangement joins TRBV18 to TRBJ1-1, with 9 positions matching TRBD1. The V segment lost 6 bases and the J segment 6 bases; nucleotides outside the gene matches: 14. The CDR3 length is 16 residues. Germline loops: CDR1 KGHSH, CDR2 LQKENI. The full variable domain, rest sourced from reference TRBV18 and TRBJ1-1, is NAGVMQNPRHLVRRRGQEARLRCSPMKGHSHVYWYRQLPEEGLKFMVYLQKENIIDESGMPKERFSAEFPKEGPSILRIQQVVRGDSAAYFCASSQGQGRLGPEAFFGQGTRLTVV.

This clone has a handful of counts. This chain uses TRBV3-1 (or the pseudogene TRBV3-2) with TRBJ1-3, with a weak D call TRBD1 (5 bases). This CDR3 region has 14 residues. V shed 6 bases and J shed 0 bases, with 9 bases lying between them. Germline CDR1 LGHDT, CDR2 YNNKEL (reference sequence). CDR3 sequence reads: CASRTGNSGNTIYF. CDR3 sequence (DNA): TGTGCCAGCAGAACAGGTAACTCTGGAAACACCATATATTTT.

The chain recombines TRBV4-3 with TRBJ2-1; 11 bases map to TRBD2. There are 14 residues in the CDR3. Trimming cost V 6 bases and J 8 bases; bases outside gene matches: 6. Germline V gene data show CDR1 as LGHNA and CDR2 as YSLEER. The CDR3 loop is CASSRLAGGDEQFF. The CDR3 DNA is TGCGCCAGCAGTCGGTTAGCGGGAGGGGATGAGCAGTTCTTC.

V is TRBV19 and J is TRBJ2-3; D is perhaps TRBD2 (6 bases). V was shortened by 6 bases and J by 3 bases, with 10 bases between the two germline ends. This CDR3 comprises 13 residues. CDR1 is LNHDA, CDR2 SQIVND, per germline (reference sequence). The CDR3 loop reads CASRLAGTDTQYF. The CDR3, as DNA: TGTGCCAGTAGACTGGCGGGAACAGATACGCAGTATTTT.

With regard to this clone: Other DNA sequences from this sample encode an identical CDR3 as well. The CDR3, as DNA: TGTGCCAGCAGCTTGGCGGTCGCATACAATGAGCAGTTCTTC. Its translation: CASSLAVAYNEQFF. This rearrangement joins TRBV7-2 to TRBJ2-1; D not resolved. Germline values: CDR1 SGHTA, CDR2 FQGNSA. Trimming took 3 bases from V and 4 from J, leaving 10 bases between them. The CDR3 runs to 14 residues.

The gene calls are TRBV28 and TRBJ1-4; D is possibly TRBD1 (6 bases). CDR3 length equals 14 residues. The V gene's germline CDR1 is MDHEN and CDR2 SYDVKM. V lost 3 bases and J 7 bases, leaving 12 bases between the germline ends. This CDR3 reads CASSFLQGSEKLFF. Here the CDR3 DNA reads TGTGCCAGCAGTTTTTTACAGGGAAGTGAAAAACTGTTTTTT. The complete variable domain, with remaining parts taken from reference TRBV28 and TRBJ1-4, reads DVKVTQSSRYLVKRTGEKVFLECVQDMDHENMFWYRQDPGLGLRLIYFSYDVKMKEKGDIPEGYSVSREKKERFSLILESASTNQTSMYLCASSFLQGSEKLFFGSGTQLSVL.

V is TRBV6-6 and J is TRBJ1-3; no clear D. Germline CDR1 reads MNHNY; CDR2 reads SVGAGI (reference sequence). V dropped 8 bases and J dropped 0 bases, with 14 bases sitting between them. CDR3 length: 15 residues. The CDR3 DNA is TGTGCCAGCCGGGGTTTATATCACTCTGGAAACACCATATATTTT. The encoded protein is CASRGLYHSGNTIYF.

The chain carries TRBV28 and TRBJ1-3; perhaps TRBD1 as D (6 bases). V was cut by 5 bases and J by 5 bases, with 19 bases left in between. The germline V gene encodes CDR1 MDHEN and CDR2 SYDVKM. CDR3 size: 16 residues. CDR3 bases: TGTGCCAGCAGTGGGGGAGGGGGACAACAACGAAACACCATATATTTT. Protein: CASSGGGGQQRNTIYF.

The rearrangement uses TRBV14 and TRBJ2-7; 7 bases align to TRBD2. Germline V CDR1 and CDR2: SGHDN, FVKESK. CDR3 length: 13 amino acids. V gave up 3 bases and J gave up 7 bases; unmatched junction bases: 6. CDR3 DNA sequence: TGTGCCAGCAGCCAGAAGGGAGGGTGGGAGCAGTACGTC. Translation: CASSQKGGWEQYV.

The rearrangement joins TRBV6-5 to TRBJ2-5; possibly TRBD2 for D (6 bases). Germline V CDR1 and CDR2: MNHEY, SVGAGI. The CDR3 consists of 14 residues. Deletions cut 6 bases from V and 2 bases from J, with 13 bases between. The CDR3 DNA sequence: TGTGCCAGCAGCCCCAGCGGGTATCAAGAGACCCAGTACTTC. It translates to CASSPSGYQETQYF.

The table lists this clone with a count of one. The chain carries TRBV14 and TRBJ2-3; 7 bases are a match to TRBD1. The CDR3 is 16 residues long. Germline V gene data show CDR1 as SGHDN and CDR2 as FVKESK. V dropped 4 bases and J dropped 3; count of bases not matched to a gene: 10. The CDR3 coding sequence is TGTGCCAGCAGCCCCCACCGGGACAGCAAAACAGATACGCAGTATTTT. It codes for CASSPHRDSKTDTQYF.

In its sample, this clone was seen a few times. The V gene is TRBV10-2, the J gene TRBJ1-6; 7 bases align to TRBD1. CDR1 and CDR2 from the germline V gene are WSHSY and SAAADI. The CDR3 has 12 amino acids. With 6 bases clipped from V and 7 bases from J, the junction kept 0 bases outside the gene matches. The CDR3 loop reads CASRTGNSPLHF. CDR3 nucleotides: TGCGCCAGCAGGACAGGGAATTCACCCCTCCACTTT.